One TCR beta chain is described in this entry. Its specificity is not known. Germline CDR1 is SGHAT and CDR2 is FQNNGV. With 3 bases removed from V and 8 bases from J, the gap between germline ends came to 11 bases. CDR3 length: 13 amino acids. The data derive from a study of vaccination effects on CD4 cells after COVID-19. The overall study: Samples came from a couple of convalescent patients 16 days and one week before vaccination.

Study outcomes and limitations: Late post-vaccination samples showed marked contraction of infection- and vaccine-induced clones.

Method: immunoSEQ multiplex PCR; TCRdb's copy keeps in-frame clones and lacks some. The sample holds about 37,000 clones, around two thirds seen once. ViraFEST expansion of antigen-specific CD4+ T cells with viral peptide pools preceded sequencing. Following culture for roughly 10 days, CD4+ T cells were isolated. By PCR, the person was confirmed to have had SARS-CoV-2 infection between March and December 2020. Wells each received around 2.1 million PBMC, cultured with 10 IU/ml IL-2 and roughly 9.3 ug/ml peptides. Half-medium exchanges with IL-2 medium took place on days 3 and 7. This clonotype was obtained from a human donor who had a prior SARS-CoV-2 infection. V usage is TRBV11-2 and J usage is TRBJ1-3; weak D call: TRBD1 (6 bases). The starting material was CD4+ T cells from PBMCs cultured with a peptide pool, obtained before COVID-19 vaccination. As DNA, the CDR3 is TGTGCCAGCAGCTTGGACAGACTTGACACCATATATTTT. As protein: CASSLDRLDTIYF.